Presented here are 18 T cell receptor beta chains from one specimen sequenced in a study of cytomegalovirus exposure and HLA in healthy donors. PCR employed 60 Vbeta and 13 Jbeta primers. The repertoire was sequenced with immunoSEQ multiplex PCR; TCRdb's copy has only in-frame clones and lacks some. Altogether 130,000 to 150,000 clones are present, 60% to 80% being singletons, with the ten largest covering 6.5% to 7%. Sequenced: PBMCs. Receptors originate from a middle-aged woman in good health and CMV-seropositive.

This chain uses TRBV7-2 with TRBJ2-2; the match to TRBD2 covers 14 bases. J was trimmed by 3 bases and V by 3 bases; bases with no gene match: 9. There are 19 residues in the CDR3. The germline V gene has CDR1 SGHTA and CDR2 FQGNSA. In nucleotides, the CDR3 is TGTGCCAGCAGCTTCGGACTAGCGGGGGGACCTGAGGACACCGGGGAGCTGTTTTTT. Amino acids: CASSFGLAGGPEDTGELFF.

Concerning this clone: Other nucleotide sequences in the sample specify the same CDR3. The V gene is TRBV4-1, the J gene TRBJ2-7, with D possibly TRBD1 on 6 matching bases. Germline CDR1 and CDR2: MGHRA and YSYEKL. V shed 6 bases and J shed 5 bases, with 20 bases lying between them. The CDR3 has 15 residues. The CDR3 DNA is TGCGCCAGCAGACTTTCGGACAGAGTATTACACGAGCAGTACTTC. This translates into CASRLSDRVLHEQYF.

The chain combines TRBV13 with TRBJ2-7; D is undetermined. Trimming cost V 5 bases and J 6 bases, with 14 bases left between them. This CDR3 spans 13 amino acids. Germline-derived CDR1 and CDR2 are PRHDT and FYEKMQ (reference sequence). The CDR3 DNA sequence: TGTGCCAGCAGCATGGGCCGCTACGGCGAGCAGTACTTC. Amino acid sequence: CASSMGRYGEQYF.

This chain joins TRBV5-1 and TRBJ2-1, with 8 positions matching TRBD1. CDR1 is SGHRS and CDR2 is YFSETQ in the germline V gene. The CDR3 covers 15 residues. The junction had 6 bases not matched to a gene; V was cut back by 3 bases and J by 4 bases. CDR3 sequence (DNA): TGCGCCAGCAGCTCCGGGACAGGATTATACAATGAGCAGTTCTTC. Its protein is CASSSGTGLYNEQFF.

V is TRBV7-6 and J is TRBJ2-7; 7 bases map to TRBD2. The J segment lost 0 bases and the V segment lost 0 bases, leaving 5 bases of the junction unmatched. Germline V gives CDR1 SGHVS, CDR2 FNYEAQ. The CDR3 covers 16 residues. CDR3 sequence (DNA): TGTGCCAGCAGCTTAGCCAGCGGGGTAATCTCCTACGAGCAGTACTTC. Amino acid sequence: CASSLASGVISYEQYF. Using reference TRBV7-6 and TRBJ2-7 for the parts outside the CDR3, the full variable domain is GAGVSQSPRYKVTKRGQDVALRCDPISGHVSLYWYRQALGQGPEFLTYFNYEAQQDKSGLPNDRFSAERPEGSISTLTIQRTEQRDSAMYRCASSLASGVISYEQYFGPGTRLTVT.

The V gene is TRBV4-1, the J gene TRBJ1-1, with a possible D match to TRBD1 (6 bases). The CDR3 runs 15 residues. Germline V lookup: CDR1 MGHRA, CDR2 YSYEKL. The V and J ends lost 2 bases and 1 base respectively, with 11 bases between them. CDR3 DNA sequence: TGCGCCAGCAGCCAACAGAGGACAGCGAACACTGAAGCTTTCTTT. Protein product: CASSQQRTANTEAFF.

CDR3 DNA sequence: TGTGCCAGCAGTAGACTAGCGGGGGGGCGGGAGACCCAGTACTTC. This codes for CASSRLAGGRETQYF. This chain uses TRBV2 with TRBJ2-5; TRBD2 matches at 14 bases. CDR3 length: 15 amino acids. Germline assignment: CDR1 SNHLY and CDR2 FYNNEI. Trimming cost V 5 bases and J 5 bases; bases outside gene matches: 4.

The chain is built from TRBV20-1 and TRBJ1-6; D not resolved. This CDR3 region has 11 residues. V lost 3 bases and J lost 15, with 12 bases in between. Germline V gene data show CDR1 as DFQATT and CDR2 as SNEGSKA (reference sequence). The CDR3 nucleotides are TGCAGTGCTAGGAGAGGGTTTGGCCTCCACTTT. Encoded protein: CSARRGFGLHF.

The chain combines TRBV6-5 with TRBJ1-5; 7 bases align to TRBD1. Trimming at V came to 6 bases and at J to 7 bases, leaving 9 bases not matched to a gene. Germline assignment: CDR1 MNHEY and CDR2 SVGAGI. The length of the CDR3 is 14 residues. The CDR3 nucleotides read TGTGCCAGCAGCAGCAGGGGGTCGGGACAGCCCCAGCATTTT. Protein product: CASSSRGSGQPQHF.

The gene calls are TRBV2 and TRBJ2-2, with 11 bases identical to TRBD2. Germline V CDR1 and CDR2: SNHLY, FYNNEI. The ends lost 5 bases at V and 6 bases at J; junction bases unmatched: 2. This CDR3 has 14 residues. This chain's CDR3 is CASSIAGGAGELFF. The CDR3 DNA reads TGTGCCAGCAGTATAGCGGGGGGGGCCGGGGAGCTGTTTTTT.

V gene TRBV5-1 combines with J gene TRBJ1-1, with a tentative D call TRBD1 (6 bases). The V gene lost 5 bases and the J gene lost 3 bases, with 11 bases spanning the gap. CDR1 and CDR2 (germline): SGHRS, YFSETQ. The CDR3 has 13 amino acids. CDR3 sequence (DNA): TGCGCCAGCAGATCTAACAGGGACACTGAAGCTTTCTTT. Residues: CASRSNRDTEAFF.

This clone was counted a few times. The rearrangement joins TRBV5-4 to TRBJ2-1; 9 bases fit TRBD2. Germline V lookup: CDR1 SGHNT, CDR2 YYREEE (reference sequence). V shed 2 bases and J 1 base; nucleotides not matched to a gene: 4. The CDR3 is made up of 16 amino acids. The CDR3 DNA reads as TGTGCCAGCAGCTTTGGCGGGGGGGCATCCTACAATGAGCAGTTCTTC. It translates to CASSFGGGASYNEQFF. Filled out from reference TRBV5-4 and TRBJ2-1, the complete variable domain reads ETGVTQSPTHLIKTRGQQVTLRCSSQSGHNTVSWYQQALGQGPQFIFQYYREEENGRGNFPPRFSGLQFPNYSSELNVNALELDDSALYLCASSFGGGASYNEQFFGPGTRLTVL.

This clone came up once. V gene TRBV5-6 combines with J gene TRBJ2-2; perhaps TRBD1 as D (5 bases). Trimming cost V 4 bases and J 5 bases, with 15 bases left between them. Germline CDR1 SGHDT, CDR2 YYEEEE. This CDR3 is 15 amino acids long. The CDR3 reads CASSQETEGTGELFF. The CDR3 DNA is TGTGCCAGCAGCCAAGAGACAGAAGGGACCGGGGAGCTGTTTTTT.

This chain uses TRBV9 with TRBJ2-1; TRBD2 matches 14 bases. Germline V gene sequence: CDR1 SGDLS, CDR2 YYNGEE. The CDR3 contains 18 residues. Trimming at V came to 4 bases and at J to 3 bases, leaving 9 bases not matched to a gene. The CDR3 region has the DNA TGTGCCAGCAGCTCCACCCGACTAGCGGGGGGGAACTACAATGAGCAGTTCTTC. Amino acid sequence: CASSSTRLAGGNYNEQFF.

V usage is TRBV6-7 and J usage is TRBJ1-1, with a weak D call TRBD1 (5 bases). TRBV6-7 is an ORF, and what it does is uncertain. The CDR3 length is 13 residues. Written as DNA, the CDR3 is TGTGCGGGACTTGGTTACATGAACACTGAAGCTTTCTTT. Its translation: CAGLGYMNTEAFF.

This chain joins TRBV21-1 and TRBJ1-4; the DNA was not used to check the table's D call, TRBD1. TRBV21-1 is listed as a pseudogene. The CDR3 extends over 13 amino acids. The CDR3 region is CASRQGTNEKLFF. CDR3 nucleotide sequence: TGTGCCAGCAGACAGGGTACTAATGAAAAACTGTTTTTT.

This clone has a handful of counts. The chain's CDR3 is CASSEAQGQGHNSPLHF. The CDR3 DNA sequence: TGTGCCAGCAGTGAAGCGCAGGGACAGGGCCATAATTCACCCCTCCACTTT. V is TRBV6-1 and J is TRBJ1-6; 9 bases fit TRBD1. This CDR3 comprises 17 residues. V lost 0 bases, J lost 5 bases, and 5 bases stayed unmatched. Germline CDR1 reads MNHNS; CDR2 reads SASEGT.

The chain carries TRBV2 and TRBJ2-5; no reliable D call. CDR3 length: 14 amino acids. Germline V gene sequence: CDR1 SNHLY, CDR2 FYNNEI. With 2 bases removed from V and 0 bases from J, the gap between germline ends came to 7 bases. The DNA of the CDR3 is TGTGCCAGCAGTGAATTATCCGACCAAGAGACCCAGTACTTC. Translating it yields CASSELSDQETQYF.